This T cell receptor (beta chain) appears in the sequencing data of a study of graft-versus-host responses after intestinal transplantation. Whole-study results and caveats: Across patients carrying graft-donor T cell macrochimerism, allografts held high graft-versus-host to host-versus-graft clonal ratios. Circulating GvH clone levels at their peak were associated with HvG declines (early post-transplant).

About this clone itself: Its cognate antigen is unknown.

The V gene's germline CDR1 is LNHDA and CDR2 SQIVND (reference sequence). V was pared by 4 bases and J by 1 base, with 11 bases between. This CDR3 contains 15 residues. Sequenced by immunoSEQ multiplex PCR; TCRdb stores in-frame clones only, minus some. The top ten clones hold approximately 0.3% of a sample with about 81,000 clones, 91% of them seen once. The J gene is TRBJ1-5, the V gene TRBV19; D remains ambiguous. The material sequenced was unstimulated CD4+ T cells sorted from spleen or lymph node cells, taken before transplant. The TCR comes from a human donor who was the organ donor for an intestinal transplant. The CDR3 DNA reads TGTGCCAGTAGTACGACAATCTACAGCAATCAGCCCCAGCATTTT. As protein: CASSTTIYSNQPQHF.